Reported below is one TCR beta chain. Its antigen is not identified. V dropped 5 bases and J dropped 11; count of bases not matched to a gene: 14. This CDR3 has 16 amino acids. Germline CDR1 MGHRA, CDR2 YSYEKL. Primers for the PCR totalled 60 Vbeta and 13 Jbeta. Data came from immunoSEQ multiplex PCR; TCRdb stores just in-frame clones and leaves some out. The sample has over 130,000 clones, 82% seen once. The data were taken from a study of cytomegalovirus exposure and HLA in healthy donors. Overall study: The roughly 120 million unique TCR beta sequences, from around 200 million T cells, were found by an earlier analysis. Unique TCRs numbering some 77 million, obtained from HLA-typed donors, made up an early data release.

Study-level findings and limits: Roughly uniform depth of sequencing across donors was assumed in presence/absence analyses. In a later analysis, most CMV-associated TCR beta chains appeared HLA-restricted.

Material: PBMCs. The rearrangement uses TRBV4-1 and TRBJ1-5; 11 bases align to TRBD1. The TCR comes from a man aged 25 to 40 in good health and CMV-seropositive. CDR3 loop: CASSSKAGRDRGSQHF. The CDR3 DNA reads as TGCGCCAGCAGCTCGAAGGCCGGTCGGGACAGGGGGTCCCAGCATTTT.